Detailed here is one TCR beta chain. These data come from a study of blood T cell repertoires in COVID-19. Across the study: Sites across the United States, Italy and Spain contributed samples from acute and convalescent COVID-19.

Assay used: immunoSEQ multiplex PCR; TCRdb lists only in-frame clones, some missing. The table lists roughly 130,000 clones, 84% of them singletons, with roughly an eighth in the top ten. V was trimmed by 0 bases and J by 2 bases, leaving 5 bases between them. The CDR3 length is 13 residues. Germline V gene sequence: CDR1 SGHDT, CDR2 YYEEEE. The chain recombines TRBV5-6 with TRBJ1-2; D ambiguous. This clonotype originated in a woman aged 60 to 75 with acute or convalescent COVID-19. Material: peripheral blood. CDR3 loop: CASSLVSNYGYTF. The CDR3 nucleotides are TGTGCCAGCAGCTTGGTGTCGAACTATGGCTACACCTTC.